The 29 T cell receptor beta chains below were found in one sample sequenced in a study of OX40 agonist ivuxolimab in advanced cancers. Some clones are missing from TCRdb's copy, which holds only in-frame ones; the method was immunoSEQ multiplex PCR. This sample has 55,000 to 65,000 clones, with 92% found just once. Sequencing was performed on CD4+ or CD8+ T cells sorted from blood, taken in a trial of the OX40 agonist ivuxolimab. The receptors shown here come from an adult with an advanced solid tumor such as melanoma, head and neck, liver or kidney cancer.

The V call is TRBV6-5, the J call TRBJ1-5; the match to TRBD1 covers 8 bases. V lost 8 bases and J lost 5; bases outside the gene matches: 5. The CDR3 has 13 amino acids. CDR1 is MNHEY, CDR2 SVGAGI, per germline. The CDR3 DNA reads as TGTGCCAGCGCGTTGACAGGGGATCAGCCCCAGCATTTT. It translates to CASALTGDQPQHF.

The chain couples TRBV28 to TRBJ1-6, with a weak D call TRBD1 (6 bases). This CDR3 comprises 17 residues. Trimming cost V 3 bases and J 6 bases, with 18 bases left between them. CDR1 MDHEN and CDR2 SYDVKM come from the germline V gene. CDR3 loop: CASSFQGKGFGNSPLHF. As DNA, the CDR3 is TGTGCCAGCAGTTTCCAGGGGAAGGGCTTCGGTAATTCACCCCTCCACTTT. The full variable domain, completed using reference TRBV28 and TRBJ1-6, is DVKVTQSSRYLVKRTGEKVFLECVQDMDHENMFWYRQDPGLGLRLIYFSYDVKMKEKGDIPEGYSVSREKKERFSLILESASTNQTSMYLCASSFQGKGFGNSPLHFGNGTRLTVT.

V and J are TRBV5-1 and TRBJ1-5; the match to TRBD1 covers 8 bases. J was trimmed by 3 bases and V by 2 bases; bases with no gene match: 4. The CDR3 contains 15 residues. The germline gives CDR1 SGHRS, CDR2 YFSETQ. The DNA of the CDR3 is TGCGCCAGCAGCTTTACAGGGGGGTCCAATCAGCCCCAGCATTTT. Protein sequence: CASSFTGGSNQPQHF. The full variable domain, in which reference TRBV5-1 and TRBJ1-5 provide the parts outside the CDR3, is KAGVTQTPRYLIKTRGQQVTLSCSPISGHRSVSWYQQTPGQGLQFLFEYFSETQRNKGNFPGRFSGRQFSNSRSEMNVSTLELGDSALYLCASSFTGGSNQPQHFGDGTRLSIL.

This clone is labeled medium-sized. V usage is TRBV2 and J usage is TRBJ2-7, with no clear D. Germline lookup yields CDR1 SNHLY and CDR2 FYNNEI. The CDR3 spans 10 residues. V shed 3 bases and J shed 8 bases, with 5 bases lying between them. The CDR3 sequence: CASSEMQQYV. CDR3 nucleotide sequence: TGTGCCAGCAGTGAGATGCAGCAGTACGTC.

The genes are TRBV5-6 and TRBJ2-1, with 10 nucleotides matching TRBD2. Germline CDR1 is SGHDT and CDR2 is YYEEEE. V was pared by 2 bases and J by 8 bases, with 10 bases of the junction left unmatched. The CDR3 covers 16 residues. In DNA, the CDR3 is TGTGCCAGCAGCTTCGGATGGCTAGCGGGAGTACATGAGCAGTTCTTC. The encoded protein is CASSFGWLAGVHEQFF.

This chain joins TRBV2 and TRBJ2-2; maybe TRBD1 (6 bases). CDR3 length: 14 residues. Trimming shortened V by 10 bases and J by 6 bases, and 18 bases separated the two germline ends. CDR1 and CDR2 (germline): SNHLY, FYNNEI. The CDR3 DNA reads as TGTGCCACCTGGGGGCGGTCCAAGTCCGGGGAGCTGTTTTTT. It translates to CATWGRSKSGELFF.

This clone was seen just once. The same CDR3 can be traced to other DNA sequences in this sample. The CDR3: CASSLALAGEQFF. In nucleotides, the CDR3 is TGTGCCAGCAGCTTAGCACTAGCGGGTGAGCAGTTCTTC. The V and J genes are TRBV7-9 and TRBJ2-1; 9 bases line up with TRBD2. After removal of 0 bases from V and 9 bases from J, the junction contained 0 bases not matched to a gene. The CDR3 covers 13 residues. Germline CDR1 SEHNR, CDR2 FQNEAQ (reference sequence).

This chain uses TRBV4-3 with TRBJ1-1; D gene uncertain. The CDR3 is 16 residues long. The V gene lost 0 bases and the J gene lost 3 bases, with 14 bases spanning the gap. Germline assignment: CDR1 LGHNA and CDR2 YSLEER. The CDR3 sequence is CASSQEDAGLDTEAFF. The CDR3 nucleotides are TGCGCCAGCAGCCAAGAGGATGCGGGCTTGGACACTGAAGCTTTCTTT.

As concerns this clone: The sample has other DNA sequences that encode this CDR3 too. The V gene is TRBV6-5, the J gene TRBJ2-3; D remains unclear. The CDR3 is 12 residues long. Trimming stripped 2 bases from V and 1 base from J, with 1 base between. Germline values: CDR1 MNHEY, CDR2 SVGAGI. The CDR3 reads CASSYGTDTQYF. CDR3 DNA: TGTGCCAGCAGTTACGGCACAGATACGCAGTATTTT.

CDR3 sequence reads: CAWRLAESTDTQYF. The CDR3 bases are TGTGCCTGGAGACTGGCGGAGAGCACAGATACGCAGTATTTT. This chain connects TRBV30 to TRBJ2-3; D gene unclear. Germline assignment: CDR1 GTSNPN and CDR2 SVGIG (reference sequence). The CDR3 loop spans 14 amino acids. The V gene lost 3 bases and the J gene lost 0 bases, with 10 bases spanning the gap.

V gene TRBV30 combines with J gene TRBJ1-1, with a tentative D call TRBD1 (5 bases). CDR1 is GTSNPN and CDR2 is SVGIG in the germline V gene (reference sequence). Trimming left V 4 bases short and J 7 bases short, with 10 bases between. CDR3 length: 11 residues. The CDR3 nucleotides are TGTGCCTGGATGGTGGGGGGTGAAGCTTTCTTT. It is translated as CAWMVGGEAFF.

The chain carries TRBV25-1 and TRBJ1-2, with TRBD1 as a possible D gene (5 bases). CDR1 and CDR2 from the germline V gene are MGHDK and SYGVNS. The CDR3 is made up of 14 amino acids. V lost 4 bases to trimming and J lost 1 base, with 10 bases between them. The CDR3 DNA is TGTGCCAGCAGTGCCCCGACAGATAACTATGGCTACACCTTC. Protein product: CASSAPTDNYGYTF.

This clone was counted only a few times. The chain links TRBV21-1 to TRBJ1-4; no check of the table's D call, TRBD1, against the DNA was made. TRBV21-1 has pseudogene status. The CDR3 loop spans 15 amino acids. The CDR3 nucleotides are TGTGCCAGCAGCAAAGAGGGACAGGGGAATGAAAAACTGTTTTTT. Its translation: CASSKEGQGNEKLFF.

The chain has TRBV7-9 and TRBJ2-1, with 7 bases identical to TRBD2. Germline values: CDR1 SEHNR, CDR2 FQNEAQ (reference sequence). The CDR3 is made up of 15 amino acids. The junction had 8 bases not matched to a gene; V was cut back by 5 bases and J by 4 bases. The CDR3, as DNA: TGTGCCAGCAGCCATACTAGCGCCGAATACAATGAGCAGTTCTTC. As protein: CASSHTSAEYNEQFF.

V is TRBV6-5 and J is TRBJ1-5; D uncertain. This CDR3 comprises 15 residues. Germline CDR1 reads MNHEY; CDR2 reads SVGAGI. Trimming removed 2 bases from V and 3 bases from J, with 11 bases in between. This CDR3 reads CASSYDGGLNQPQHF. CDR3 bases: TGTGCCAGCAGTTACGACGGCGGGCTCAATCAGCCCCAGCATTTT.

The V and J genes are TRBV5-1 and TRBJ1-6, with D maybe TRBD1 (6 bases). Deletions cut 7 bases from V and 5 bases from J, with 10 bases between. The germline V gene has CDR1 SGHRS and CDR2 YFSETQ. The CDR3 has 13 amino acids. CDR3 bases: TGCGCCAGCCAGGGGAACGATAATTCACCCCTCCACTTT. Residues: CASQGNDNSPLHF.

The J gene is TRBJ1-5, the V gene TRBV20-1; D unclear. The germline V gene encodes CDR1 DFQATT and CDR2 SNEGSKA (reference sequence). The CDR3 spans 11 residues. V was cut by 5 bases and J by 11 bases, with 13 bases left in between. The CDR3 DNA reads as TGCAGTGCTCAAGAGTCCGGGGCCCAGCATTTT. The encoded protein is CSAQESGAQHF.

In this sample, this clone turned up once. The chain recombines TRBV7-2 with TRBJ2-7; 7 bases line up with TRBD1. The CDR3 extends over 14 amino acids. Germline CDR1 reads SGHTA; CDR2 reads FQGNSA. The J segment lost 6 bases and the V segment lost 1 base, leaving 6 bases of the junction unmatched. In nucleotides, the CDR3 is TGTGCCAGCAGCTTAGGGGGGACAGCAGGCGAGCAGTACGTC. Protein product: CASSLGGTAGEQYV.

The CDR3 coding sequence is TGTGCCAGCACCCGTCAGGGGATGAACACTGAAGCTTTCTTT. Its protein is CASTRQGMNTEAFF. The chain uses TRBV25-1 and TRBJ1-1, with D tentatively TRBD1 (6 bases). In germline, CDR1 is MGHDK, CDR2 SYGVNS. This CDR3 contains 14 residues. The V end was cut by 7 bases, the J end by 0 bases, with 12 bases between. The whole variable domain, remainder taken from reference TRBV25-1 and TRBJ1-1, is EADIYQTPRYLVIGTGKKITLECSQTMGHDKMYWYQQDPGMELHLIHYSYGVNSTEKGDLSSESTVSRIRTEHFPLTLESARPSHTSQYLCASTRQGMNTEAFFGQGTRLTVV.

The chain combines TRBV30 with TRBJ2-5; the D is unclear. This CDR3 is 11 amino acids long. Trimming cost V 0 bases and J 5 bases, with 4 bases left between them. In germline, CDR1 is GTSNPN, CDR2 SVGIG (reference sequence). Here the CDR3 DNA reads TGTGCCTGGAGTGTATGGGAGACCCAGTACTTC. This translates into CAWSVWETQYF.

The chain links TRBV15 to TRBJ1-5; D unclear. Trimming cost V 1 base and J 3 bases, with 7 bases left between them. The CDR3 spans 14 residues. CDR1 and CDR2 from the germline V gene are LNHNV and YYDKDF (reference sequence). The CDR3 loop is CATSRAGYNQPQHF. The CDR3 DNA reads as TGTGCCACCAGCAGAGCGGGGTACAATCAGCCCCAGCATTTT.

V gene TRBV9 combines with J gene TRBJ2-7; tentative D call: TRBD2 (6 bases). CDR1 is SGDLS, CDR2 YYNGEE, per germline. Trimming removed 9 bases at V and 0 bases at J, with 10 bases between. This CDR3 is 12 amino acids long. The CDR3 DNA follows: TGTGCCACCCACGGGAGCTCCTACGAGCAGTACGTC. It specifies CATHGSSYEQYV.

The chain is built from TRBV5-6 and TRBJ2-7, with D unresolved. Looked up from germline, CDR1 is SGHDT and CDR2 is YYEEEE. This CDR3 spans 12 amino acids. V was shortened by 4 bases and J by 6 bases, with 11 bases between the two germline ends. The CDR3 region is CASSLGLSEQYF. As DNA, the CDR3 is TGTGCCAGCAGCCTCGGCCTGTCCGAGCAGTACTTC.

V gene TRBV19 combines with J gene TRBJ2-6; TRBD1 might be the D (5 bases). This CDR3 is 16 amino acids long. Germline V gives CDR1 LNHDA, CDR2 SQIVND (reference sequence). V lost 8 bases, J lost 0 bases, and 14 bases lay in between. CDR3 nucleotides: TGTGCCAGTCAGGACAAAAAAAGCTCTGGGGCCAACGTCCTGACTTTC. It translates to CASQDKKSSGANVLTF.

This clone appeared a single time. CDR3 region: CASSRELGILNIQYF. CDR3 nucleotides: TGCGCCAGCAGCCGGGAACTAGGGATTTTGAACATTCAGTACTTC. The chain carries TRBV4-1 and TRBJ2-4, with TRBD2 as a possible D gene (5 bases). V was shortened by 4 bases and J by 7 bases, with 17 bases between the two germline ends. Germline lookup yields CDR1 MGHRA and CDR2 YSYEKL. CDR3 length: 15 residues.

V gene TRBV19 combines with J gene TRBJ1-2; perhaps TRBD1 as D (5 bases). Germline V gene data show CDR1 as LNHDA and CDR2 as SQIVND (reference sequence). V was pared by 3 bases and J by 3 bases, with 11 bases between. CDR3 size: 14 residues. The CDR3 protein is CASSIWAGDYGYTF. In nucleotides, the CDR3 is TGTGCCAGTAGTATCTGGGCGGGGGACTATGGCTACACCTTC.

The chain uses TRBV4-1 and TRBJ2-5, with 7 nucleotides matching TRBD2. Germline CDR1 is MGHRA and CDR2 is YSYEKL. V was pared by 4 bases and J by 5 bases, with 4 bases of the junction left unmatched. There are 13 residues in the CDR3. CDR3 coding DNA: TGCGCCAGCAGCCCGCGCGGGAGTGAGACCCAGTACTTC. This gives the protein CASSPRGSETQYF.

This CDR3 is CASSSFGQGRWTEAFF. The CDR3 DNA is TGTGCCAGCAGTTCCTTCGGACAGGGACGTTGGACTGAAGCTTTCTTT. This chain connects TRBV28 to TRBJ1-1; 8 nucleotides align to TRBD1. The J segment lost 5 bases and the V segment lost 4 bases, leaving 12 bases of the junction unmatched. The CDR3 has 16 residues. Germline CDR1 MDHEN, CDR2 SYDVKM.

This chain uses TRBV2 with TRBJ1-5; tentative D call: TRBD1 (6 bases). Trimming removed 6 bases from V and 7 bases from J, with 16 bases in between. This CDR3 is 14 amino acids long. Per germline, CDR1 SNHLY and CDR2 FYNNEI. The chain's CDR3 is CASRAGTTSQPQHF. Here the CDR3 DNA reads TGTGCCAGCAGGGCCGGGACAACCTCCCAGCCCCAGCATTTT.